This TCR beta chain is from a study of T-cell reconstitution after alpha-beta-depleted transplantation in children. Study conclusions and caveats: Surviving recipient T cells and thymic progenitors produced the high day-60 TCRbeta diversity seen in some patients. Most T-cell counts and diversity one year after the transplant came from T cells that were newly produced. Several hundred graft clones that had expanded were reportedly the source of alpha-beta T cells about two months after transplant.

This clonotype showed up many times. As yet, its antigen is unknown. After removal of 1 base from V and 6 bases from J, the junction contained 5 bases not matched to a gene. Germline-derived CDR1 and CDR2 are SGHTA and FQGNSA. The CDR3 extends over 15 amino acids. Unique molecular identifiers were incorporated during preparation of the TCRbeta library. Each CDR3 protein gets one entry after TCRdb re-called the PCR reads with MiXCR. Of about 200,000 distinct CDR3 sequences detected, roughly 6.3% appear once; the ten largest clones hold 4.5%. The TCR originated in a girl in the first two years of life with combined immunodeficiency, due to receive a stem cell transplant. The genes are TRBV7-2 and TRBJ2-1; 8 nucleotides align to TRBD2. The sequenced sample was PBMCs, obtained before TCRalphabeta/CD19-depleted stem cell transplant. The DNA for the CDR3 is TGTGCCAGCAGCTTAGGAGGACTAGCAATCAATGAGCAGTTCTTC. It yields the protein CASSLGGLAINEQFF.